The TCR beta chain described here comes from a study of T cells after yellow fever vaccination. Findings and caveats of the study: Post-booster repertoires contained most primary-vaccination clones again (roughly 96% CD4, around 89% CD8).

This clonotype was seen more than once but under ten times. Its antigen is not known. Trimming pared 2 bases from V and 10 bases from J, leaving 11 bases between. Germline values: CDR1 MNHEY, CDR2 SVGEGT. This CDR3 spans 12 amino acids. MiXCR, run by TCRdb on the 5' RACE reads, gives a single entry per CDR3 protein. The sample records just over 250,000 distinct CDR3 sequences, about 5.2% being singletons. Sample: CD4+ T cells sorted from PBMCs, taken on the day of the yellow fever booster vaccination. The rearrangement links TRBV6-2 or TRBV6-3 to TRBJ1-1; the D is unclear. The source of this sequence is a man between 18 and 29 years old who received the YFV17D yellow fever vaccine. CDR3 region: CASSYTGERAFF. The DNA for the CDR3 is TGTGCCAGCAGTTACACTGGGGAGAGAGCTTTCTTT.